The clone carrying this T cell receptor beta chain has ten or more counts. What it binds is not known. Using its own MiXCR run on the 5' RACE reads, TCRdb lists one record per CDR3 protein. The sample lists about 610,000 distinct CDR3 sequences, 17% seen once, with approximately 8.1% in the top ten. The source of the sample is a study of T-cell memory formation after mild COVID-19. The wider study: TCR clusters were largely donor specific. Points from the study as a whole: Mostly located in CM and EM were contracting CD4+ clones, with contracting CD8+ clones located in EMRA. Memory sampled before infection contained some responding clones, suggesting cross-reactive memory joined. CD4/CD8 balance characterized clones contracting day 15 to 85, and CD4+ skew characterized later expanders.

The CDR3 loop spans 13 amino acids. Trimming removed 6 bases from V and 1 base from J, with 7 bases in between. The sample taken for sequencing was PBMCs or a T cell subset sorted from them (not recorded which). The clonotype was recovered from an adult woman who had mild COVID-19 (a few samples of this study predate the infection). Cell type and time point are not known. The rearrangement joins TRBV12-3 or TRBV12-4 to TRBJ1-5; no reliable D call. The CDR3 DNA sequence: TGTGCCAGCAGCTTCGGGAGCAATCAGCCCCAGCATTTT. Amino acids: CASSFGSNQPQHF.